This T cell receptor beta chain was retrieved from a study of shared clonotypes between healthy human individuals. Study information: Three CD4 naive, three CD4 memory, two CD8 naive and one CD8 memory plate were used per donor.

The CDR3 contains 15 residues. With 4 bases removed from V and 2 bases from J, the gap between germline ends came to 14 bases. Per germline, CDR1 SGHKS and CDR2 YYEKEE (reference sequence). Naive-designated CD8 cells lacked CD45RO, were positively enriched for CCR7, and omitted terminally differentiated effector memory CD45RA+ cells. Only a few counts were recorded for this clone. Its specificity is not known. In the sorted-subset replicate PCRs, about 190 ng DNA, around 30,000 T cell genomes, was used. The repertoire was sequenced with immunoSEQ multiplex PCR; TCRdb's copy has only in-frame clones and lacks some. The sample carries about 820,000 clones, about 91% recorded once. General study points: Only blood was sampled, and tissue TCR repertoires likely differ from blood ones. Sorted-subset sequencing, rarefaction showed, was incomplete despite large depth.

The origin of this receptor is a man aged 25-45 years in good health. The V gene is TRBV5-5, the J gene TRBJ2-3, with no clear D. Specimen: naive CD8+ T cells sorted from blood. The CDR3: CASSHYDTDTDTQYF. The CDR3 DNA reads TGTGCCAGCAGCCACTACGACACAGACACAGATACGCAGTATTTT.